A single sample gave rise to the 5 T cell receptor beta chains below, sequenced in a study of Graves' ophthalmopathy and Graves' hyperthyroidism. RNA transcripts provided the template for amplifying TCR beta CDR3 regions. In the first round, RT-PCR was carried out with HTBI primers, and a multiplex PCR formed the second round. TCRdb used MiXCR to reprocess the multiplex PCR reads, holding one entry per CDR3 protein. The sample includes 300,000 to 400,000 distinct CDR3 sequences, roughly 16% of them seen just once. The specimen was peripheral blood. The receptors were gathered from an adult man with Graves' ophthalmopathy.

This clonotype came up many times. V gene TRBV2 combines with J gene TRBJ1-3; D uncertain. V dropped 4 bases and J dropped 6 bases, with 13 bases sitting between them. CDR1 is SNHLY and CDR2 is FYNNEI in the germline V gene. The CDR3 totals 14 residues. As DNA, the CDR3 is TGTGCCAGCAGTGCCTCAATGGCTGAAAACACCATATATTTT. Protein sequence: CASSASMAENTIYF.

The sample holds many counts of this clonotype. The CDR3 DNA sequence: TGTGCCACCAGTGATAGACAGGAGTCCCAAGAGACCCAGTACTTC. Translated, it gives CATSDRQESQETQYF. This chain uses TRBV24-1 with TRBJ2-5; D is perhaps TRBD1 (6 bases). Trimming left V 3 bases short and J 1 base short, with 11 bases between. Germline CDR1 reads KGHDR; CDR2 reads SFDVKD. The CDR3 length is 15 residues.

This clonotype occurred a few times. This rearrangement joins TRBV28 to TRBJ2-7; D not resolved. Germline CDR1 reads MDHEN; CDR2 reads SYDVKM. The V end was cut by 3 bases, the J end by 0 bases, with 15 bases between. The CDR3 loop spans 16 amino acids. CDR3 sequence: CASSLSPDVSSYEQYF. CDR3 nucleotide sequence: TGTGCCAGCAGTTTGAGTCCGGACGTTAGCTCCTACGAGCAGTACTTC. The whole variable domain, remainder taken from reference TRBV28 and TRBJ2-7, is DVKVTQSSRYLVKRTGEKVFLECVQDMDHENMFWYRQDPGLGLRLIYFSYDVKMKEKGDIPEGYSVSREKKERFSLILESASTNQTSMYLCASSLSPDVSSYEQYFGPGTRLTVT.

In this sample, this clonotype turned up once. The gene calls are TRBV29-1 and TRBJ2-7; no reliable D call. Trimming removed 6 bases from V and 1 base from J, with 10 bases in between. This CDR3 contains 12 residues. Germline V gene lookup returns CDR1 SQVTM and CDR2 ANQGSEA. The CDR3 DNA sequence: TGCAGCGTACTAAACCAATCCTACGAGCAGTACTTC. Translation: CSVLNQSYEQYF.

CDR3 in amino acids: CAWNLVGTGELFF. DNA for the CDR3: TGTGCCTGGAATCTTGTGGGCACCGGGGAGCTGTTTTTT. V gene TRBV30 combines with J gene TRBJ2-2, with no clear D. CDR1 and CDR2 from the germline V gene are GTSNPN and SVGIG (reference sequence). This CDR3 region has 13 residues. The V end was cut by 4 bases, the J end by 4 bases, with 10 bases between.